This T cell receptor (beta chain) originates from a study of post-analysis software for immune sequencing data. General study points: There were roughly 5 TRBV segments more frequent in patients than controls, and TRBV5-6, TRBV5-1 and TRBV20-1 were among them.

The TCR beta cDNA libraries carried unique molecular identifiers. From the PCR reads, TCRdb called clonotypes with MiXCR, one entry per CDR3 protein. The sample shows 740,000 or so distinct CDR3 sequences, about 57% of them seen only once. Worth noting for this clonotype: The antigen remains unidentified.

This CDR3 comprises 14 residues. CDR1 and CDR2 (germline): MNHEY, SVGAGI. V lost 0 bases and J 2 bases, leaving 8 bases between the germline ends. The chain links TRBV6-5 to TRBJ2-7, with D hard to call. This clonotype was obtained from a girl aged 10-17 years with multiple sclerosis. The sequencing sample was made of blood. In DNA, the CDR3 is TGTGCCAGCAGTTACTCGGCCCTGGCCTACGAGCAGTACTTC. This encodes CASSYSALAYEQYF.